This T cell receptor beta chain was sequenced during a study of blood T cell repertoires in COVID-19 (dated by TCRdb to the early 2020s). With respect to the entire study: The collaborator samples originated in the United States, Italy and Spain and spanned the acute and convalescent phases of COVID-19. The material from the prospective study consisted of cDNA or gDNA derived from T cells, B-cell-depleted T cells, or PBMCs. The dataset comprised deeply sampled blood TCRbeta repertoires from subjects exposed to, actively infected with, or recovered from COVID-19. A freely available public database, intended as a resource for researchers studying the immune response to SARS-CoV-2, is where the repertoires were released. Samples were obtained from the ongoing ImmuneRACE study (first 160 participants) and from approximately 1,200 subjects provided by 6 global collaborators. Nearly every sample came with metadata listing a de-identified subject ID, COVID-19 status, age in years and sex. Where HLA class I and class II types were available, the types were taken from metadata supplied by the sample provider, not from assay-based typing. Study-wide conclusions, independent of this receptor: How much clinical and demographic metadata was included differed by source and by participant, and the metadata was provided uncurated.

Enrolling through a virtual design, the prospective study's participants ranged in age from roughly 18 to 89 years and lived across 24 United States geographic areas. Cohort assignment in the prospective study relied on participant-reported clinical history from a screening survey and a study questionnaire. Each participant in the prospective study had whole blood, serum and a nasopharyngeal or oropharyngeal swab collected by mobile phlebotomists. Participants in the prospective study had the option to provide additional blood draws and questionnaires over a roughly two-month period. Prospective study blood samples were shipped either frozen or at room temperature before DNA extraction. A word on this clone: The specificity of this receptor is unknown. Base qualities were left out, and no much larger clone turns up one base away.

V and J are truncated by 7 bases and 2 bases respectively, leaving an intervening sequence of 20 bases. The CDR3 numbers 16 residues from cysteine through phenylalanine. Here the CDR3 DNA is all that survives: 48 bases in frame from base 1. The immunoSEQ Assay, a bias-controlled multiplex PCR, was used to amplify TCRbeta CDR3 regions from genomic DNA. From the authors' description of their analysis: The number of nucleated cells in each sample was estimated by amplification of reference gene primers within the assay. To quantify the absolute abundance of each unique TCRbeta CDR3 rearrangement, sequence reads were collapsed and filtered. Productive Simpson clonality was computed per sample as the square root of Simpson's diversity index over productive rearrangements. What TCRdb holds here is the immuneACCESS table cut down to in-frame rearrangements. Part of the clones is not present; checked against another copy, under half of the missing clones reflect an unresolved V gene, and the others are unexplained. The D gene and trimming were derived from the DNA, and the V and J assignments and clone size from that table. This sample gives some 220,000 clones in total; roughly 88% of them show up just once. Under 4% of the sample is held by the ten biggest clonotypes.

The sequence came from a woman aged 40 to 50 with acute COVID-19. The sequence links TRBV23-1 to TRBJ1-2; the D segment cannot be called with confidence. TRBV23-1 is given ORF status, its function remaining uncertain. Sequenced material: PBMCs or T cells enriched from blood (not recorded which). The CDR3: CASIERLIRPNYGYTF. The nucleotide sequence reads TGCGCCAGCATAGAGAGGCTAATCCGGCCGAACTATGGCTACACCTTC.